The T cell receptor beta chain under discussion was sequenced for a study of T cells after yellow fever vaccination. Broader study findings: Researchers cautioned that FACS-sorted repertoires could harbor abundant clonotypes contaminating from the bulk population.

A process of 5'RACE template switching, which added a universal primer site and UMIs, was used to make TCR cDNA. Using its own MiXCR run on the 5' RACE reads, TCRdb lists one record per CDR3 protein. This sample yields hundreds of thousands of distinct CDR3 sequences, of which around 20% are seen a single time; about a sixth belongs to the top ten. About this clonotype itself: What it binds is unknown.

The ends were cut back, 6 bases at V and 3 bases at J, with 11 bases in the middle. CDR3 length: 13 amino acids. This material consisted of PBMCs, taken before the yellow fever booster vaccination. The TCR was taken from a man aged 18 to 30 who received the YFV17D yellow fever vaccine. The gene calls are TRBV12-3 or TRBV12-4 and TRBJ1-1; D uncertain. CDR3: CASRTGLYTEAFF. CDR3 coding DNA: TGTGCCAGCAGAACCGGACTGTACACTGAAGCTTTCTTT.